This T cell receptor beta chain was captured by sequencing in a study of a mutant IDH1 vaccine in newly diagnosed glioma. Regarding the study as a whole: Of the patients, approximately 93% had vaccine-induced immune responses.

Time point given: baseline, week 1 (first vaccination visit). The treatment here: pre-vaccination baseline after standard-of-care therapy. Assay used: immunoSEQ multiplex PCR; TCRdb lists only in-frame clones, some missing. The sample consists of around 92,000 clones, roughly four fifths of them appearing once. V lost 0 bases to trimming and J lost 8 bases, with 11 bases between them. Germline values: CDR1 SGDLS, CDR2 YYNGEE. The CDR3 spans 14 residues. This clone was detected only a few times. The antigen remains unidentified. V gene TRBV9 combines with J gene TRBJ1-4, with D uncertain. The material sequenced was PBMCs, taken from a glioma patient treated with radiotherapy, temozolomide or both. This sequence was found in a woman in her 50s with glioma. The CDR3 nucleotides are TGTGCCAGCAGCGTAGCGGCGGGCCGGGAAAAACTGTTTTTT. Translation: CASSVAAGREKLFF.